The rows below give T cell receptor beta chains drawn from one sample of a study of shared clonotypes between healthy human individuals. Sequenced by immunoSEQ multiplex PCR; TCRdb stores in-frame clones only, minus some. This table has around 690,000 clones, about 90% appearing once. The sample consisted of memory CD8+ T cells from PBMCs. Every receptor here comes from a man between 18 and 29 years old in good health. Some clones in this sample may be carry-over from other donors' samples. Both conserved end residues are part of each CDR3. The D gene is left open where the match is weak.

j_call | d_call | v_call | cdr3_nt | cdr3_aa
TRBJ2-7 | NA | TRBV11-2 | TGTGCCAGCTTAGGGCCGGCAGGGGACTACGAGCAGTACTTC | CASLGPAGDYEQYF
TRBJ2-1 | NA | TRBV6-5 | TGTGCCAGCAGTTACGGGCGGGTAGTGGGGTACAATGAGCAGTTCTTC | CASSYGRVVGYNEQFF
TRBJ2-2 | NA | TRBV21-1 | TGTGCCAGCAGCGAAGGAGACCTACCCGGGGAGCTGTTTTTT | CASSEGDLPGELFF
TRBJ2-3 | TRBD2 | TRBV7-2 | TGTGCCAGCAGCTTAGTAGCGCGGGAGCCCCCAGATACGCAGTATTTT | CASSLVAREPPDTQYF
TRBJ1-5 | TRBD1 | TRBV19 | TGTGCCAGTAGTACCTTCGGACAGGGCCCTAGCAATCAGCCCCAGCATTTT | CASSTFGQGPSNQPQHF
TRBJ2-7 | TRBD1 | TRBV2 | TGTGCCAGCACGGACAGGGTTGCCCCCTACGAGCAGTACTTC | CASTDRVAPYEQYF
TRBJ1-2 | NA | TRBV27 | TGTGCCAGCAGTCCAAATTTCGGGGGTAGAGGGGGCTACACCTTC | CASSPNFGGRGGYTF
TRBJ2-7 | TRBD2 | TRBV27 | TGTGCCAGCTGCCCGGGGACTAGCGGGAGGTACGAGCAGTACTTC | CASCPGTSGRYEQYF
TRBJ1-2 | TRBD1 | TRBV14 | TGTGCCAGCAGCCAAGAGACAGGGAAGGTAGATGGCTACACCTTC | CASSQETGKVDGYTF
TRBJ2-6 | NA | TRBV7-9 | TGTGCCAGCATCCTAGGGAGCTCTGGGGCCAACGTCCTGACTTTC | CASILGSSGANVLTF
TRBJ2-1 | TRBD2 | TRBV7-3 | TGTGCCAGCAGCTCGGGACTAGCGAATGAGCAGTTCTTC | CASSSGLANEQFF
TRBJ2-1 | NA | TRBV7-8 | TGTGCCAGCAGCTTCTTAGCGGTTGGTTGGAATGAGCAGTTCTTC | CASSFLAVGWNEQFF
TRBJ2-7 | TRBD2 | TRBV4-3 | TGCGCCAGCAGCCAAGCGACTAGCGGAAACGAGCAGTACTTC | CASSQATSGNEQYF
TRBJ1-1 | NA | TRBV19 | TGTGCCAGTATCGGTTGGAACACTGAAGCTTTCTTT | CASIGWNTEAFF
TRBJ2-5 | NA | TRBV4-1 | TGCGCCAGCAGCAAGACTAGTCGGGAGACCCAGTACTTC | CASSKTSRETQYF